This TCR beta chain was retrieved from a study of blood T cell repertoires in COVID-19. Turning to the study itself: Nucleic acid was either cDNA or gDNA, and it came from T cells, B-cell-depleted T cells, or PBMCs.

Only in-frame clones appear in the TCRdb table, and some are missing; sequencing was by immunoSEQ multiplex PCR. Of about 79,000 clones listed, around nine tenths are singletons. This clone showed up just a few times. CDR3 length: 13 amino acids. Germline CDR1 is MDHEN and CDR2 is SYDVKM. Trimming at V came to 10 bases and at J to 0 bases, leaving 5 bases not matched to a gene. The sequence was obtained from a man in his sixties or seventies with active or convalescent COVID-19. This chain links TRBV28 with TRBJ1-2; TRBD1 matches at 7 bases. Sequencing input: peripheral blood. CDR3 DNA sequence: TGTGCCACCACTGACAGGGCTAACTATGGCTACACCTTC. It translates to CATTDRANYGYTF.